Below are 26 T cell receptor beta chains sequenced from a single sample in a study of T cells in Graves' hyperthyroidism and ophthalmopathy. The TCR beta CDR3 regions underwent amplification using RNA transcripts as the source. The HTBI primer set drove a first-round RT-PCR of the TCR CDR3. TCRdb processed the multiplex PCR reads anew with MiXCR; each CDR3 protein has one entry. The sample contains roughly 500,000 distinct CDR3 sequences, 20% to 25% of which appear only once. Sequenced input: blood. Source of these receptors: a woman between 65 and 79 years old with Graves' ophthalmopathy.

In its sample, this clonotype was seen many times. V is TRBV7-9 and J is TRBJ1-6; D is possibly TRBD1 (6 bases). V shed 3 bases and J shed 7 bases, with 10 bases lying between them. This CDR3 contains 14 residues. The germline V gene has CDR1 SEHNR and CDR2 FQNEAQ (reference sequence). This CDR3 reads CASSLDSGNSPLHF. CDR3 DNA sequence: TGTGCCAGCAGCTTGGACAGCGGAAATTCACCCCTCCACTTT.

The sample holds a few counts of this clonotype. The chain employs TRBV24-1 and TRBJ2-2; 8 bases match TRBD2. The CDR3 is made up of 16 amino acids. Losses at the gene ends were 4 bases for V and 9 bases for J; bases not matched to a gene: 12. Germline loops: CDR1 KGHDR, CDR2 SFDVKD. In DNA form, the CDR3 reads TGTGCCACCAGTGAGGATAAGGGACTAGTTCGTCGGGAGCTGTTTTTT. The encoded protein is CATSEDKGLVRRELFF.

This clonotype was counted ten times or more. V is TRBV28 and J is TRBJ1-5, with 9 positions matching TRBD1. The V segment lost 6 bases and the J segment 5 bases; nucleotides outside the gene matches: 14. The CDR3 loop spans 17 amino acids. CDR1 is MDHEN and CDR2 is SYDVKM in the germline V gene. CDR3 coding DNA: TGTGCCAGCAGCCCCACTACCGGGACAGGGAACTATCAGCCCCAGCATTTT. This gives the protein CASSPTTGTGNYQPQHF. Filled out from reference TRBV28 and TRBJ1-5, the complete variable domain reads DVKVTQSSRYLVKRTGEKVFLECVQDMDHENMFWYRQDPGLGLRLIYFSYDVKMKEKGDIPEGYSVSREKKERFSLILESASTNQTSMYLCASSPTTGTGNYQPQHFGDGTRLSIL.

This clonotype showed up just a few times. V gene TRBV7-2 combines with J gene TRBJ1-1; D possibly corresponds to TRBD1 (5 bases). The V gene lost 5 bases and the J gene lost 3 bases, with 13 bases spanning the gap. There are 14 residues in the CDR3. Per the germline V gene, CDR1 is SGHTA and CDR2 is FQGNSA. The CDR3 nucleotides are TGTGCCAGCAGCGCTGCCGGGGCATACACTGAAGCTTTCTTT. Translating gives CASSAAGAYTEAFF.

The chain combines TRBV28 with TRBJ2-2, with D possibly matching TRBD1 (6 bases). V dropped 2 bases and J dropped 6 bases, with 19 bases sitting between them. Per the germline V gene, CDR1 is MDHEN and CDR2 is SYDVKM. The CDR3 is 17 amino acids. CDR3 DNA: TGTGCCAGCAGTTTAGGGGTACAGTTGGGGGCGTCCGGGGAGCTGTTTTTT. It yields the protein CASSLGVQLGASGELFF. Together with reference TRBV28 and TRBJ2-2, the CDR3 gives the full variable domain: DVKVTQSSRYLVKRTGEKVFLECVQDMDHENMFWYRQDPGLGLRLIYFSYDVKMKEKGDIPEGYSVSREKKERFSLILESASTNQTSMYLCASSLGVQLGASGELFFGEGSRLTVL.

The J gene is TRBJ2-5, the V gene TRBV30, with TRBD2 identical over 7 bases. The V gene's germline CDR1 is GTSNPN and CDR2 SVGIG (reference sequence). The length of the CDR3 is 14 residues. Trimming removed 2 bases from V and 1 base from J; junction bases left unmatched: 4. CDR3 amino acids: CAWSRASGQETQYF. CDR3 sequence (DNA): TGTGCCTGGAGTCGGGCTAGCGGCCAAGAGACCCAGTACTTC.

The rearrangement links TRBV28 to TRBJ1-5; 8 bases fit TRBD1. J lost 6 bases, V lost 4 bases, and 8 bases had no gene match. The germline CDR1 and CDR2 sequences are MDHEN and SYDVKM. This CDR3 is 15 amino acids long. The CDR3 spells CASSSGRGRFQPQHF. In DNA form, the CDR3 reads TGTGCCAGCAGTTCGGGCAGGGGGCGATTTCAGCCCCAGCATTTT.

The chain uses TRBV5-1 and TRBJ1-4; D uncertain. The CDR3 covers 16 residues. Germline loops: CDR1 SGHRS, CDR2 YFSETQ. V was pared by 4 bases and J by 5 bases, with 18 bases between. The CDR3 sequence is CASSPEWATGNEKLFF. The CDR3 region has the DNA TGCGCCAGCAGCCCCGAGTGGGCGACCGGGAATGAAAAACTGTTTTTT.

Regarding this clonotype: The junction does not match germline at one end; this may be a read error. The rearrangement links TRBV30 to TRBJ2-1; D ambiguous. CDR1 and CDR2 (germline): GTSNPN, SVGIG (reference sequence). The CDR3 has 12 amino acids. CDR3 in DNA: TGTGACTGGAGTGTACTCGGGCGGGAGCAGTTCTTC. Its translation: CDWSVLGREQFF. The full variable domain, completed using reference TRBV30 and TRBJ2-1, is SQTIHQWPATLVQPVGSPLSLECTVEGTSNPNLYWYRQAAGRGLQLLFYSVGIGQISSEVPQNLSASRPQDRQFILSSKKLLLSDSGFYLCDWSVLGREQFFGPGTRLTVL.

Only a few counts were recorded for this clonotype. The V and J genes are TRBV28 and TRBJ1-4; D is unclear. The V end was cut by 5 bases, the J end by 7 bases, with 5 bases between. CDR1 is MDHEN and CDR2 is SYDVKM in the germline V gene. The CDR3 runs to 11 residues. The CDR3, as DNA: TGTGCCAGCAGTCCAGGTGAAAAACTGTTTTTT. Its protein is CASSPGEKLFF.

The chain combines TRBV5-1 with TRBJ2-1; 8 nucleotides match TRBD1. V shed 1 base, J shed 15 bases, and the junction held 9 bases outside the gene matches. Germline V lookup: CDR1 SGHRS, CDR2 YFSETQ. CDR3 size: 13 residues. DNA for the CDR3: TGCGCCAGCAGCTTGTGGACAGGGACCGACGCGTTCTTC. Protein sequence: CASSLWTGTDAFF.

J is TRBJ2-1 and V is TRBV20-1; 9 nucleotides align to TRBD2. There are 15 residues in the CDR3. CDR1 DFQATT and CDR2 SNEGSKA come from the germline V gene (reference sequence). V shed 0 bases, J shed 7 bases, and the junction held 7 bases outside the gene matches. The CDR3 coding sequence is TGCAGTGCTAGAGATGGGGCGGGAGGGTTAAATGAGCAGTTCTTC. This codes for CSARDGAGGLNEQFF.

The CDR3 reads CASKEGPNSPLHF. The CDR3 nucleotides read TGTGCCAGCAAAGAGGGGCCTAATTCACCCCTCCACTTT. The rearrangement links TRBV6-1 to TRBJ1-6; D possibly corresponds to TRBD1 (5 bases). The V end lost 7 bases, the J end lost 6 bases, and 10 bases lay between the germline ends. CDR1 and CDR2 from the germline V gene are MNHNS and SASEGT. The CDR3 runs 13 residues.

There are a few counts of this clonotype. J is TRBJ2-7 and V is TRBV7-9; TRBD1 or TRBD2 may be the D gene (5 bases each). Trimming cost V 5 bases and J 2 bases, with 10 bases left between them. CDR1 SEHNR and CDR2 FQNEAQ come from the germline V gene (reference sequence). CDR3 length: 13 residues. The CDR3, as DNA: TGTGCCAGCAGCGAGGGACCCCCCTACGAGCAGTACTTC. Protein sequence: CASSEGPPYEQYF.

The V gene is TRBV6-4, the J gene TRBJ2-1; a weak D match, TRBD2 (5 bases). V was pared by 2 bases and J by 4 bases, with 15 bases between. Germline lookup yields CDR1 MRHNA and CDR2 SNTAGT. The CDR3 sequence is 16 residues long. CDR3 in amino acids: CASSDPPVPGYNEQFF. CDR3 nucleotides: TGTGCCAGCAGTGACCCCCCGGTTCCGGGGTACAATGAGCAGTTCTTC.

The chain recombines TRBV20-1 with TRBJ1-2, with D tentatively TRBD1 (5 bases). The CDR3 spans 11 residues. CDR1 and CDR2 (germline): DFQATT, SNEGSKA (reference sequence). Trimming took off 6 bases at V and 7 bases at J, with 12 bases between the two ends. As DNA, the CDR3 is TGCAGTGCGACGGAGGGGCTTGGCTACACCTTC. Its protein is CSATEGLGYTF.

This clonotype was observed many times. The CDR3 spells CASSEQGHTGELFF. CDR3 coding DNA: TGTGCCAGCAGTGAGCAGGGGCACACCGGGGAGCTGTTTTTT. V usage is TRBV2 and J usage is TRBJ2-2, with D possibly TRBD1 on 6 matching bases. The CDR3 is 14 residues long. Germline-derived CDR1 and CDR2 are SNHLY and FYNNEI. V was shortened by 3 bases and J by 3 bases, with 8 bases between the two germline ends.

J is TRBJ2-7 and V is TRBV7-6; TRBD2 matches 8 bases. The CDR3 has 16 residues. The V segment lost 0 bases and the J segment 5 bases; nucleotides outside the gene matches: 9. Germline CDR1 SGHVS, CDR2 FNYEAQ. For the CDR3, the DNA is TGTGCCAGCAGCTTAGCGCCGGTAGCGGGAACCGACGAGCAGTACTTC. Translated, it gives CASSLAPVAGTDEQYF.

This clonotype was counted a few times. The rearrangement uses TRBV20-1 and TRBJ2-7; D is unresolved. Looked up from germline, CDR1 is DFQATT and CDR2 is SNEGSKA (reference sequence). V dropped 0 bases and J dropped 6 bases, with 18 bases sitting between them. The CDR3 extends over 15 amino acids. This CDR3 is CSARDYLRLGGEQYF. DNA for the CDR3: TGCAGTGCTAGAGATTACCTGCGACTTGGCGGCGAGCAGTACTTC.

The chain combines TRBV19 with TRBJ2-1; 8 nucleotides match TRBD1. Looked up from germline, CDR1 is LNHDA and CDR2 is SQIVND (reference sequence). The length of the CDR3 is 15 residues. With 5 bases clipped from V and 7 bases from J, the junction kept 10 bases outside the gene matches. CDR3 in amino acids: CASSARTGRGNEQFF. CDR3 DNA: TGTGCCAGTAGTGCAAGGACAGGGCGTGGGAATGAGCAGTTCTTC.

Many counts were recorded for this clonotype. V gene TRBV7-2 combines with J gene TRBJ2-7, with TRBD2 matching 10 bases. Germline CDR1 SGHTA, CDR2 FQGNSA. V shed 1 base and J 2 bases; nucleotides not matched to a gene: 8. The CDR3 has 17 residues. The CDR3, as DNA: TGTGCCAGCAGCTTAGTGTGGCTAGCGGGAGCCGCCTACGAGCAGTACTTC. It encodes CASSLVWLAGAAYEQYF.

This clonotype has at least ten counts. The J gene is TRBJ2-1, the V gene TRBV12-5; D gene ambiguous. The CDR3 loop spans 11 amino acids. The germline gives CDR1 LGHNT, CDR2 FRNRAP. The germline V and J ends were trimmed by 5 bases and 5 bases, with 4 bases remaining between them. Written as DNA, the CDR3 is TGTGCTAGTGGTATCCACAATGAGCAGTTCTTC. Translated, it gives CASGIHNEQFF. Complete variable domain (other parts from reference TRBV12-5 and TRBJ2-1): DARVTQTPRHKVTEMGQEVTMRCQPILGHNTVFWYRQTMMQGLELLAYFRNRAPLDDSGMPKDRFSAEMPDATLATLKIQPSEPRDSAVYFCASGIHNEQFFGPGTRLTVL.

This clonotype was detected many times. This chain uses TRBV20-1 with TRBJ1-2; 11 nucleotides agree with TRBD1. Germline CDR1 and CDR2: DFQATT and SNEGSKA (reference sequence). This CDR3 spans 15 amino acids. V shed 3 bases, J shed 8 bases, and the junction held 11 bases outside the gene matches. The CDR3 DNA follows: TGCAGTGCTAGCTCGCGGACAGGGGGCGCCGGGGGCTACACCTTC. It yields the protein CSASSRTGGAGGYTF.

Many counts were recorded for this clonotype. The rearrangement joins TRBV28 to TRBJ2-7, with TRBD1 identical over 9 bases. Germline CDR1 reads MDHEN; CDR2 reads SYDVKM. With V trimmed by 3 bases and J by 6 bases, 6 bases remained unmatched. The CDR3 spans 14 residues. CDR3 coding DNA: TGTGCCAGCAGTTTGGGACAGGGCCTGGGCGAGCAGTACTTC. It yields the protein CASSLGQGLGEQYF.

The sample holds a few counts of this clonotype. CDR3 sequence reads: CARDPMNTEAFF. CDR3 in DNA: TGTGCTAGGGACCCCATGAACACTGAAGCTTTCTTT. The rearrangement joins TRBV7-3 to TRBJ1-1, with a tentative D call TRBD1 (5 bases). CDR1 is SGHTA and CDR2 is FQGTGA in the germline V gene. The CDR3 is made up of 12 amino acids.

This clonotype was seen ten or more times. The chain has TRBV18 and TRBJ1-1, with D possibly being TRBD1 (5 bases). V gave up 0 bases and J gave up 1 base, with 9 bases separating them. CDR1 is KGHSH, CDR2 LQKENI, per germline. This CDR3 is 15 amino acids long. In DNA form, the CDR3 reads TGTGCCAGCTCACCACCGGGGGGGTGGAACACTGAAGCTTTCTTT. Protein sequence: CASSPPGGWNTEAFF.